This T cell receptor beta chain was observed in a study of blood T cell dynamics during melanoma immunotherapy. The study's findings and limits: PBMC repertoires of eventual disease-control patients split at W3 into clonality or diversity gains.

Points on this clone: Antigen unknown.

DNA loading was fixed at about 380 ng for all bulk PBMC samples. The assay was immunoSEQ multiplex PCR, and TCRdb's table has in-frame clones only and misses some. The sample contains about 7,000 clones, roughly 84% of which appear only once. Regarding time point: week 3, after first cycle of checkpoint inhibitor. One draw preceded checkpoint blockade; another followed its first cycle at week 3. The germline V gene encodes CDR1 SGHTA and CDR2 FQGNSA. The CDR3 runs to 14 residues. V was clipped by 3 bases and J by 7 bases, with 12 bases between them. The receptor's source is a human donor with melanoma. Some clones in this sample may be carry-over from other donors' samples. Sequenced here: blood, sampled from a patient treated with checkpoint blockade. This chain joins TRBV7-2 and TRBJ1-4; no clear D gene. CDR3 residues: CASSFGGSSEKLFF. The CDR3, as DNA: TGTGCCAGCAGCTTTGGAGGCTCTTCTGAAAAACTGTTTTTT.